This TCR beta chain derives from a study of CD8 T cells in ankylosing spondylitis. TCR beta libraries were made by quantitative 5'-RACE with molecular barcodes. One entry per CDR3 protein results from TCRdb running MiXCR on the 5' RACE reads. The repertoire has under 85,000 distinct CDR3 sequences, roughly 5.2% of them found once; the top ten carry 2% to 2.5%. The CDR3 runs 16 residues. V was pared by 0 bases and J by 6 bases, with 15 bases between. Germline V gene data show CDR1 as SGDLS and CDR2 as YYNGEE. This clonotype was recorded many times. Its antigen is still unknown. Study outcomes and limitations: Significant enrichment of disease-linked clones was reported in matched ankylosing spondylitis synovial fluid. Ankylosing spondylitis blood seemed to carry a telltale TCR beta motif made of eight or nine highly homologous variants. In peripheral blood, disease-linked CD8+ clones occurred at relatively low frequencies.

This receptor was taken from a male donor with ankylosing spondylitis or in good health (not recorded which). The chain uses TRBV9 and TRBJ2-2, with D tentatively TRBD2 (6 bases). Sequencing was carried out using blood, either unsorted or a sorted T cell fraction (not recorded which). The CDR3 DNA is TGTGCCAGCAGCGTAGCCTCGGGACTCCCGTCCGGGGAGCTGTTTTTT. It specifies CASSVASGLPSGELFF.